Below, 26 T cell receptor beta chains from the same sample are listed, as sequenced in a study of CD8 T cells in Susac syndrome. With random hexamers, about 0.5 to 1 ug RNA was reverse transcribed. Each CDR3 protein is one row after TCRdb ran MiXCR on the immunoSEQ multiplex PCR reads. The sample holds some 190,000 distinct CDR3 sequences, about 95% seen once. Sequenced sample: CD4+ T cells from PBMCs. The receptor source for this set is a human donor with Susac syndrome.

The chain carries TRBV18 and TRBJ1-2; D gene ambiguous. The germline V and J ends were trimmed by 4 bases and 6 bases, with 15 bases remaining between them. Germline V CDR1 and CDR2: KGHSH, LQKENI. CDR3 length equals 14 residues. CDR3 residues: CASSLNFATDGYTF. The DNA for the CDR3 is TGTGCCAGCTCACTCAATTTTGCAACGGATGGCTACACCTTC. The variable domain in full, completed from reference TRBV18 and TRBJ1-2, reads NAGVMQNPRHLVRRRGQEARLRCSPMKGHSHVYWYRQLPEEGLKFMVYLQKENIIDESGMPKERFSAEFPKEGPSILRIQQVVRGDSAAYFCASSLNFATDGYTFGSGTRLTVV.

CDR3 residues: CASSYSGGAPETQYF. In DNA, the CDR3 is TGTGCCAGCAGCTATAGCGGGGGGGCTCCGGAGACCCAGTACTTC. The chain employs TRBV9 and TRBJ2-5, with 11 bases aligning to TRBD2. This CDR3 has 15 amino acids. J was trimmed by 5 bases and V by 4 bases; bases with no gene match: 7. Germline V lookup: CDR1 SGDLS, CDR2 YYNGEE.

The gene calls are TRBV20-1 and TRBJ1-5, with D unclear. Per germline, CDR1 DFQATT and CDR2 SNEGSKA (reference sequence). Trimming left V 3 bases short and J 0 bases short, with 12 bases between. This CDR3 is built from 15 residues. The CDR3 spells CSASPEGDSNQPQHF. CDR3 in DNA: TGCAGTGCTAGCCCCGAGGGAGATAGCAATCAGCCCCAGCATTTT.

This clonotype was seen a single time. This chain connects TRBV10-3 to TRBJ1-2; D is possibly TRBD1 (5 bases). The germline V gene encodes CDR1 ENHRY and CDR2 SYGVKD. This CDR3 region has 13 residues. V dropped 6 bases and J dropped 4 bases, with 12 bases sitting between them. CDR3 region: CAIRPDSLYGYTF. The DNA for the CDR3 is TGTGCCATCAGACCAGACAGTCTCTATGGCTACACCTTC.

The rearrangement links TRBV30 to TRBJ2-7; D unresolved. Germline CDR1 GTSNPN, CDR2 SVGIG (reference sequence). This CDR3 spans 11 amino acids. Between the trimmed V and J ends, which lost 3 bases and 1 base, there was a span of 4 bases. The CDR3 DNA is TGTGCCTGGAGATCGTCCTACGAGCAGTACTTC. It specifies CAWRSSYEQYF.

The chain employs TRBV12-5 and TRBJ2-2; 11 bases map to TRBD1. This CDR3 is 17 amino acids long. The germline V gene has CDR1 LGHNT and CDR2 FRNRAP. J gave up 3 bases and V 1 base, and 4 bases lay outside the gene matches. The CDR3 bases are TGTGCTAGTGGTTTGGCACCGGGACAGGGGGACACCGGGGAGCTGTTTTTT. Protein sequence: CASGLAPGQGDTGELFF.

CDR3 protein: CSSRTANTEAFF. The CDR3 DNA follows: TGCAGCTCCAGGACTGCTAACACTGAAGCTTTCTTT. The chain has TRBV29-1 and TRBJ1-1; no firm D call. There are 12 residues in the CDR3. Trimming left V 8 bases short and J 2 bases short, with 12 bases between. Germline CDR1 and CDR2: SQVTM and ANQGSEA.

The CDR3: CASSSTVIPSLGYGYTF. The CDR3 DNA reads TGCGCCAGCAGCTCTACAGTCATCCCATCTTTGGGCTATGGCTACACCTTC. This chain uses TRBV5-1 with TRBJ1-2; no reliable D call. The CDR3 has 17 amino acids. With 3 bases removed from V and 4 bases from J, the gap between germline ends came to 22 bases. Germline V lookup: CDR1 SGHRS, CDR2 YFSETQ.

This clonotype was seen just once. V is TRBV5-1 and J is TRBJ2-7; perhaps TRBD2 as D (6 bases). Germline CDR1 and CDR2: SGHRS and YFSETQ. V gave up 4 bases and J gave up 3 bases, with 14 bases separating them. This CDR3 spans 14 amino acids. The CDR3 sequence is CASSPGTQDYEQYF. CDR3 DNA: TGCGCCAGCAGCCCCGGGACTCAAGACTACGAGCAGTACTTC.

The V and J genes are TRBV20-1 and TRBJ2-5; 11 nucleotides agree with TRBD2. The CDR3 sequence is 16 residues long. J was trimmed by 2 bases and V by 3 bases; bases with no gene match: 8. Germline values: CDR1 DFQATT, CDR2 SNEGSKA (reference sequence). This CDR3 reads CSASRLAGGAQETQYF. The CDR3 nucleotides are TGCAGTGCTAGTAGGCTAGCGGGGGGAGCACAAGAGACCCAGTACTTC.

The V and J genes are TRBV20-1 and TRBJ2-7, with D possibly being TRBD1 (5 bases). CDR1 is DFQATT, CDR2 SNEGSKA, per germline (reference sequence). The length of the CDR3 is 14 residues. V lost 0 bases and J lost 1, with 10 bases in between. The CDR3 protein is CSAREPAGSYEQYF. The DNA for the CDR3 is TGCAGTGCTAGAGAACCCGCAGGGTCCTACGAGCAGTACTTC.

This clonotype was recorded a few times. The chain couples TRBV7-2 to TRBJ2-5; D might be TRBD2 (6 bases). V was pared by 4 bases and J by 1 base, with 16 bases between. The CDR3 is 16 amino acids. The germline CDR1 and CDR2 sequences are SGHTA and FQGNSA. CDR3 DNA sequence: TGTGCCAGCAGCTCCCGCCCCCGGGGGATCCAAGAGACCCAGTACTTC. Translating it yields CASSSRPRGIQETQYF.

This clonotype was found once. The rearrangement uses TRBV9 and TRBJ1-6, with unresolved D. The germline V gene encodes CDR1 SGDLS and CDR2 YYNGEE. The length of the CDR3 is 15 residues. The V end was cut by 5 bases, the J end by 7 bases, with 16 bases between. CDR3: CASSSPSGANSPLHF. The CDR3 DNA sequence: TGTGCCAGCAGTTCCCCCTCGGGAGCCAATTCACCCCTCCACTTT.

The chain uses TRBV7-2 and TRBJ2-7; 7 nucleotides match TRBD1. V lost 5 bases and J lost 1; bases outside the gene matches: 11. Looked up from germline, CDR1 is SGHTA and CDR2 is FQGNSA. CDR3 length: 16 amino acids. This CDR3 is CASSRLPNRGSYEQYF. CDR3 nucleotides: TGTGCCAGCAGCCGGCTCCCCAACAGGGGATCCTACGAGCAGTACTTC.

V is TRBV10-3 and J is TRBJ1-6; 7 nucleotides agree with TRBD1. CDR1 and CDR2 from the germline V gene are ENHRY and SYGVKD. The CDR3 is 14 residues long. V was pared by 3 bases and J by 9 bases, with 5 bases of the junction left unmatched. CDR3 nucleotide sequence: TGTGCCATCAGTGAAGTCAGGGGGGGTTCACCCCTCCACTTT. Its translation is CAISEVRGGSPLHF.

The CDR3 DNA is TGTGCCAGCAGCCTAAGGGATTTCTATGGCTACACCTTC. It is translated as CASSLRDFYGYTF. The chain links TRBV12-3 or TRBV12-4 to TRBJ1-2, with no clear D. The V end was cut by 6 bases, the J end by 4 bases, with 12 bases between. The CDR3 sequence is 13 residues long.

This clonotype was detected once. This chain joins TRBV4-2 and TRBJ1-6; D gene unclear. This CDR3 is built from 16 residues. CDR1 is LGHNA and CDR2 is YNFKEQ in the germline V gene. The V end was cut by 0 bases, the J end by 14 bases, with 20 bases between. The CDR3 bases are TGTGCCAGCAGCCAAGAGTTGGCAGCGATTCAAGGCACCCTCCACTTT. Amino acid sequence: CASSQELAAIQGTLHF.

The CDR3 sequence: CASSSQTGDSYNEQFF. The CDR3, as DNA: TGCGCCAGCAGCTCGCAGACGGGGGACTCCTACAATGAGCAGTTCTTC. The chain couples TRBV5-1 to TRBJ2-1; D perhaps matches TRBD2 (6 bases). The CDR3 extends over 16 amino acids. The germline V and J ends were trimmed by 3 bases and 0 bases, with 13 bases remaining between them. From germline, CDR1 is SGHRS and CDR2 YFSETQ.

J is TRBJ1-6 and V is TRBV3-1, with D hard to call. The CDR3 sequence is 15 residues long. In germline, CDR1 is LGHDT, CDR2 YNNKEL (reference sequence). V lost 4 bases, J lost 7 bases, and 14 bases lay in between. CDR3 residues: CASSLTSGANSPLHF. The DNA of the CDR3 is TGTGCCAGCAGCCTAACTAGCGGAGCCAATTCACCCCTCCACTTT.

In DNA, the CDR3 is TGTGCCAGCAGCGTAGCTTCGAGTCCTATGAACACTGAAGCTTTCTTT. As protein: CASSVASSPMNTEAFF. The chain is built from TRBV9 and TRBJ1-1; unclear D gene. The germline gives CDR1 SGDLS, CDR2 YYNGEE. V gave up 0 bases and J gave up 0 bases, with 12 bases separating them. The length of the CDR3 is 16 residues.

The chain joins TRBV29-1 to TRBJ1-2; a weak D match, TRBD1 (5 bases). The CDR3 runs to 12 residues. Trimming pared 0 bases from V and 7 bases from J, leaving 9 bases between. Germline V lookup: CDR1 SQVTM, CDR2 ANQGSEA. This CDR3 is CSVEDHGAGYTF. DNA for the CDR3: TGCAGCGTTGAAGATCATGGGGCTGGCTACACCTTC.

V gene TRBV6-2 or TRBV6-3 combines with J gene TRBJ2-7; tentative D call: TRBD2 (6 bases). The CDR3 runs to 14 residues. Trimming left V 2 bases short and J 3 bases short, with 11 bases between. Germline CDR1 reads MNHEY; CDR2 reads SVGEGT. The CDR3 region is CASSYGGSGYEQYF. DNA for the CDR3: TGTGCCAGCAGTTACGGGGGTAGCGGCTACGAGCAGTACTTC.

The chain has TRBV27 and TRBJ1-2; tentatively, D is TRBD1 (6 bases). CDR1 MNHEY and CDR2 SMNVEV come from the germline V gene (reference sequence). V lost 5 bases and J 7 bases, leaving 20 bases between the germline ends. The CDR3 loop spans 15 amino acids. The CDR3 reads CASSDRRGPTGGYTF. The CDR3 DNA sequence: TGTGCCAGCAGTGACAGGAGAGGACCTACTGGTGGCTACACCTTC.

V usage is TRBV3-1 and J usage is TRBJ2-1; the D is unclear. V was trimmed by 1 base and J by 8 bases, leaving 9 bases between them. Germline V CDR1 and CDR2: LGHDT, YNNKEL (reference sequence). The CDR3 runs 13 residues. CDR3: CASSQVGEDEQFF. In DNA form, the CDR3 reads TGTGCCAGCAGCCAAGTCGGCGAGGATGAGCAGTTCTTC.

The gene calls are TRBV7-9 and TRBJ1-1; TRBD1 matches at 9 bases. Germline trimming cut 6 bases from V and 2 bases from J; bases unmatched to any gene: 7. There are 15 residues in the CDR3. The germline gives CDR1 SEHNR, CDR2 FQNEAQ (reference sequence). CDR3 region: CASRNRTGDNTEAFF. CDR3 sequence (DNA): TGTGCCAGCAGGAACCGGACAGGGGATAACACTGAAGCTTTCTTT.

This chain uses TRBV5-1 with TRBJ2-2; D unclear. The germline CDR1 and CDR2 sequences are SGHRS and YFSETQ. With 1 base removed from V and 0 bases from J, the gap between germline ends came to 16 bases. CDR3 length: 18 amino acids. The CDR3: CASSLILAAVANTGELFF. The CDR3 region has the DNA TGCGCCAGCAGCTTGATATTGGCGGCGGTCGCGAACACCGGGGAGCTGTTTTTT. Together with reference TRBV5-1 and TRBJ2-2, the CDR3 gives the full variable domain: KAGVTQTPRYLIKTRGQQVTLSCSPISGHRSVSWYQQTPGQGLQFLFEYFSETQRNKGNFPGRFSGRQFSNSRSEMNVSTLELGDSALYLCASSLILAAVANTGELFFGEGSRLTVL.